This record covers a single T cell receptor (beta chain). Antigen: not known. V shed 4 bases and J shed 7 bases, with 16 bases lying between them. This CDR3 region has 15 residues. Germline loops: CDR1 SGHTA, CDR2 FQGTGA. The data stem from a study of T cells in Graves' hyperthyroidism and ophthalmopathy. Study-level background: Peripheral blood samples were taken at initial diagnosis, prior to any treatment.

Regions amplified from RNA transcripts were the TCR beta CDR3 regions. Using the HTBI primer set, a first-round RT-PCR was run on the TCR CDR3. One entry per CDR3 protein, called by TCRdb with MiXCR from the multiplex PCR reads. The table has hundreds of thousands of distinct CDR3 sequences, roughly 21% seen once. The study's findings and limits: The majority of expanded thyroid clonotypes above 0.001 also appeared in blood.

The study included ophthalmopathy patients with Clinical Activity Score at least 3, NOSPECS grade at least 4 and duration under 3 months. This TCR came from a man in his forties with Graves' ophthalmopathy. Sequenced: blood. The chain employs TRBV7-3 and TRBJ2-2; tentative D call: TRBD2 (6 bases). The CDR3 DNA follows: TGTGCCAGCAGCTCCGCTTCCCGGGGGAACGGGGAGCTGTTTTTT. Encoded protein: CASSSASRGNGELFF.